Following are 25 T cell receptor beta chains from one sample sequenced in a study of radiation and T cells in renal cell carcinoma. Assay used: immunoSEQ multiplex PCR; TCRdb lists only in-frame clones, some missing. The sample shows around 81,000 clones, about 85% of them seen only once. Time point defined: blood 4 weeks post-SBRT, at nephrectomy. The treatment denotes: 15 Gy SBRT to primary tumor, nephrectomy 4 weeks later. The source material was blood, sampled from a patient whose treatment included radiotherapy and nephrectomy. These receptors all come from a man aged 45 to 65 with renal cell carcinoma.

The rearrangement joins TRBV6-5 to TRBJ1-3; unclear D gene. The CDR3 contains 12 residues. CDR1 and CDR2 (germline): MNHEY, SVGAGI. V gave up 7 bases and J gave up 3 bases, with 7 bases separating them. The CDR3 DNA reads as TGTGCCAGCAACTCTGATGGAAACACCATATATTTT. Translating it yields CASNSDGNTIYF.

The rearrangement joins TRBV4-3 to TRBJ2-2; possible D gene TRBD2, 5 bases. The CDR3 is 14 amino acids. In germline, CDR1 is LGHNA, CDR2 YSLEER. Between the trimmed V and J ends, which lost 2 bases and 5 bases, there was a span of 9 bases. CDR3 amino acids: CASSQSGETGELFF. CDR3 coding DNA: TGCGCCAGCAGCCAATCCGGGGAAACCGGGGAGCTGTTTTTT.

This chain uses TRBV5-8 with TRBJ1-5, with D perhaps TRBD1 (6 bases). The CDR3 loop spans 17 amino acids. The V end was cut by 0 bases, the J end by 6 bases, with 19 bases between. The V gene's germline CDR1 is SGHTS and CDR2 YDEGEE. The CDR3 loop is CASSLGTVQVGAQPQHF. CDR3 bases: TGTGCCAGCAGCTTGGGGACAGTCCAGGTAGGGGCTCAGCCCCAGCATTTT.

The sample holds a few counts of this clone. The rearrangement uses TRBV29-1 and TRBJ1-1; no reliable D call. V was pared by 0 bases and J by 6 bases, with 11 bases between. CDR1 SQVTM and CDR2 ANQGSEA come from the germline V gene. This CDR3 contains 13 residues. The CDR3 DNA reads as TGCAGCGTTGAAGATCAAGGGAGGGCTGAAGCTTTCTTT. This sequence encodes CSVEDQGRAEAFF.

The gene calls are TRBV6-5 and TRBJ1-2; no definite D call. Between the trimmed V and J ends, which lost 0 bases and 4 bases, there was a span of 6 bases. The CDR3 is 13 residues long. Germline assignment: CDR1 MNHEY and CDR2 SVGAGI. In nucleotides, the CDR3 is TGTGCCAGCAGTTACTCAGGGTTCTATGGCTACACCTTC. Protein: CASSYSGFYGYTF.

This clone has a handful of counts. At one end the junction does not follow the germline gene, possibly because of a read error. At the DNA level, this CDR3 is encoded by other sequences in the same sample as well. This chain uses TRBV7-7 with TRBJ2-7; D may be TRBD1 (5 bases). This CDR3 is built from 13 residues. Per the germline V gene, CDR1 is SSHAT and CDR2 is FNYEAQ (reference sequence). The CDR3 loop is CASSLGESYEQYF. DNA of the CDR3: TGTGCTAGCAGCTTAGGGGAATCCTACGAGCAGTACTTC.

The chain joins TRBV5-1 to TRBJ2-6; no firm D call. The germline V and J ends were trimmed by 2 bases and 4 bases, with 13 bases remaining between them. The CDR3 is 16 residues long. In germline, CDR1 is SGHRS, CDR2 YFSETQ. The CDR3 DNA reads TGCGCCAGCAGCTTAGAACTGAAAGCGGGGGCCAACGTCCTGACTTTC. This gives the protein CASSLELKAGANVLTF.

This clone was seen repeatedly, ten times or more. The CDR3 DNA is TGTGCCAGCAGCGGGAGGTCCGGGACGGACAATTCACCCCTCCACTTT. This gives the protein CASSGRSGTDNSPLHF. The chain couples TRBV9 to TRBJ1-6; tentative D call: TRBD1 (5 bases). Germline V gene lookup returns CDR1 SGDLS and CDR2 YYNGEE. V was clipped by 3 bases and J by 7 bases, with 17 bases between them. This CDR3 is built from 16 residues.

The genes are TRBV5-6 and TRBJ2-7; 7 bases align to TRBD1. Trimming cost V 4 bases and J 1 base; bases outside gene matches: 8. The CDR3 loop spans 15 amino acids. The germline V gene encodes CDR1 SGHDT and CDR2 YYEEEE. CDR3: CASSRGQGLSYEQYF. In nucleotides, the CDR3 is TGTGCCAGCAGCAGGGGGCAGGGGCTTTCCTACGAGCAGTACTTC.

This clone showed up just a few times. The V call is TRBV7-8, the J call TRBJ2-5; D remains unclear. From germline, CDR1 is SGHVS and CDR2 FQNEAQ. Trimming left V 2 bases short and J 2 bases short, with 6 bases between. The CDR3 loop spans 13 amino acids. The CDR3 sequence: CASSLFRQETQYF. The CDR3 nucleotides read TGTGCCAGCAGCTTATTTCGACAAGAGACCCAGTACTTC.

The chain joins TRBV27 to TRBJ1-2; 8 nucleotides align to TRBD1. The CDR3 is 13 amino acids. CDR1 and CDR2 from the germline V gene are MNHEY and SMNVEV (reference sequence). V trimming: 6 bases; J trimming: 4 bases; junction bases outside the gene matches: 4. The CDR3 DNA is TGTGCCAGCAGCCGACAGGGGACCTATGGCTACACCTTC. It codes for CASSRQGTYGYTF.

The chain carries TRBV12-5 and TRBJ2-2; D remains unclear. Germline CDR1 LGHNT, CDR2 FRNRAP. V dropped 2 bases and J dropped 5 bases, with 12 bases sitting between them. The CDR3 is 15 amino acids. The CDR3: CASGLSVMGTGELFF. The CDR3 region has the DNA TGTGCTAGTGGTTTGTCGGTGATGGGAACCGGGGAGCTGTTTTTT.

The DNA of the CDR3 is TGTGCCAGCAGCCCCGGGACAGCGGACCCGTATGGCTACACCTTC. Translation gives CASSPGTADPYGYTF. The chain uses TRBV14 and TRBJ1-2, with 7 bases matching TRBD1. The V gene's germline CDR1 is SGHDN and CDR2 FVKESK. V shed 4 bases, J shed 5 bases, and the junction held 10 bases outside the gene matches. There are 15 residues in the CDR3. Looking up the rest from reference TRBV14 and TRBJ1-2 gives the full variable domain: EAGVTQFPSHSVIEKGQTVTLRCDPISGHDNLYWYRRVMGKEIKFLLHFVKESKQDESGMPNNRFLAERTGGTYSTLKVQPAELEDSGVYFCASSPGTADPYGYTFGSGTRLTVV.

The chain has TRBV5-4 and TRBJ1-1, with a possible D match to TRBD1 (6 bases). Trimming left V 10 bases short and J 0 bases short, with 13 bases between. From germline, CDR1 is SGHNT and CDR2 YYREEE (reference sequence). CDR3 length: 13 residues. The CDR3, as DNA: TGTGCCGCAACAGGGCGCATGAACACTGAAGCTTTCTTT. Its protein is CAATGRMNTEAFF. The full variable domain, rest sourced from reference TRBV5-4 and TRBJ1-1, is ETGVTQSPTHLIKTRGQQVTLRCSSQSGHNTVSWYQQALGQGPQFIFQYYREEENGRGNFPPRFSGLQFPNYSSELNVNALELDDSALYLCAATGRMNTEAFFGQGTRLTVV.

This clone was seen just once. The CDR3 region has the DNA TGTGCCAGCAGCCGTCCTCGGGGGGACAGGGTGAATCAGCCCCAGCATTTT. Residues: CASSRPRGDRVNQPQHF. The chain has TRBV11-2 and TRBJ1-5, with TRBD1 matching 9 bases. This CDR3 spans 17 amino acids. The V gene end was trimmed by 5 bases and the J gene end by 4 bases; junction bases not matched to a gene: 12. Germline V gives CDR1 SGHAT, CDR2 FQNNGV.

The rearrangement uses TRBV2 and TRBJ2-5; the match to TRBD2 covers 10 bases. Germline CDR1 is SNHLY and CDR2 is FYNNEI. This CDR3 has 17 amino acids. The junction had 16 bases not matched to a gene; V was cut back by 6 bases and J by 6 bases. CDR3 sequence reads: CASSPGVSGGAGKTQYF. The CDR3 DNA is TGTGCCAGCAGCCCCGGCGTGAGCGGGGGGGCCGGTAAGACCCAGTACTTC. The full variable domain, with the rest looked up from reference TRBV2 and TRBJ2-5, is EPEVTQTPSHQVTQMGQEVILRCVPISNHLYFYWYRQILGQKVEFLVSFYNNEISEKSEIFDDQFSVERPDGSNFTLKIRSTKLEDSAMYFCASSPGVSGGAGKTQYFGPGTRLLVL.

The rearrangement joins TRBV4-2 to TRBJ2-5, with D tentatively TRBD1 (5 bases). V dropped 1 base and J dropped 4 bases, with 16 bases sitting between them. CDR3 length equals 16 residues. Germline loops: CDR1 LGHNA, CDR2 YNFKEQ. This chain's CDR3 is CASSQGPTRVRETQYF. In nucleotides, the CDR3 is TGTGCCAGCAGCCAAGGGCCCACCAGGGTACGAGAGACCCAGTACTTC.

The chain is built from TRBV1 and TRBJ2-1; the table calls TRBD2, which could not be checked here. TRBV1 is termed a pseudogene. The CDR3 is 16 amino acids. The CDR3 DNA sequence: TGCACCAGCAGCCAAAGGAGACTAGCGGGATTGAATGAGCAGTTCTTC. Protein: CTSSQRRLAGLNEQFF.

This clone came up a few times. The rearrangement joins TRBV5-5 to TRBJ2-3; 10 bases fit TRBD1. Trimming took 4 bases from V and 6 from J; bases not matched to a gene: 5. The CDR3 is 14 amino acids. Germline values: CDR1 SGHKS, CDR2 YYEKEE (reference sequence). The CDR3 protein is CASSGDRGADTQYF. DNA for the CDR3: TGTGCCAGCAGCGGGGACAGGGGAGCGGATACGCAGTATTTT.

The chain uses TRBV4-1 and TRBJ2-5, with 8 bases fitting TRBD2. CDR1 is MGHRA, CDR2 YSYEKL, per germline. V was pared by 4 bases and J by 4 bases, with 14 bases of the junction left unmatched. The CDR3 is 17 amino acids. In nucleotides, the CDR3 is TGCGCCAGCAGCCTAGAGAAGGGCGGGAGCGGGGGAGAGACCCAGTACTTC. Amino acid sequence: CASSLEKGGSGGETQYF.

The V call is TRBV15, the J call TRBJ2-5; TRBD2 aligns across 10 bases. Germline CDR1 LNHNV, CDR2 YYDKDF (reference sequence). Unmatched junction bases numbered 2, after V lost 0 bases and J lost 1 base. This CDR3 region has 16 residues. This CDR3 is CATSREASGGQETQYF. The CDR3 nucleotides are TGTGCCACCAGCAGAGAGGCTAGCGGGGGCCAAGAGACCCAGTACTTC.

The chain links TRBV11-3 to TRBJ2-1; 8 positions agree with TRBD1. The ends lost 2 bases at V and 6 bases at J; junction bases unmatched: 9. This CDR3 has 16 amino acids. Germline CDR1 and CDR2: SGHNT and YENEEA. CDR3 sequence: CASSLPGTGDGNEQFF. In DNA form, the CDR3 reads TGTGCCAGCAGCTTACCCGGGACAGGTGATGGCAATGAGCAGTTCTTC.

This clone has just a few counts. The chain uses TRBV7-2 and TRBJ2-2, with 7 bases aligning to TRBD1. There are 15 residues in the CDR3. CDR1 is SGHTA, CDR2 FQGNSA, per germline. V was pared by 6 bases and J by 4 bases, with 8 bases of the junction left unmatched. CDR3 amino acids: CASSEQGMVTGELFF. The CDR3 DNA is TGTGCCAGCAGTGAACAGGGGATGGTCACCGGGGAGCTGTTTTTT.

The chain recombines TRBV11-2 with TRBJ1-4; a weak D match, TRBD1 (5 bases). CDR1 and CDR2 (germline): SGHAT, FQNNGV. Trimming left V 3 bases short and J 7 bases short, with 24 bases between. This CDR3 has 18 amino acids. Written as DNA, the CDR3 is TGTGCCAGCAGCTTCGGGCAGGGAGCCGGCGGCGATCTTGAAAAACTGTTTTTT. It yields the protein CASSFGQGAGGDLEKLFF.

This clone was observed a single time. The J gene is TRBJ2-2, the V gene TRBV4-3, with no clear D. Germline assignment: CDR1 LGHNA and CDR2 YSLEER. The CDR3 spans 12 residues. V lost 6 bases and J lost 6, with 8 bases in between. The CDR3 sequence is CASSLLAGELFF. Here the CDR3 DNA reads TGCGCCAGCAGTCTTCTCGCCGGGGAGCTGTTTTTT.